The sequence of this T cell receptor (beta chain) was determined in a study of Graves' ophthalmopathy and Graves' hyperthyroidism. Notes on the study in general: Detected in blood as well were most expanded thyroid clonotypes with frequency above 0.001. The model predicted ophthalmopathy progression with roughly 70% sensitivity and approximately 72% specificity.

Amplification from RNA transcripts yielded the TCR beta CDR3 regions. HTBI primers were employed in first-round RT-PCR, then a second-round multiplex PCR followed. TCRdb analysed the multiplex PCR reads with MiXCR anew, one entry per CDR3 protein. The data contain some 150,000 distinct CDR3 sequences, roughly 36% of them seen just once; the ten biggest clones take up less than 9.5%. V lost 2 bases and J lost 0; bases outside the gene matches: 14. Germline CDR1 and CDR2: GTSNPN and SVGIG (reference sequence). The CDR3 sequence is 19 residues long. CAS ≥3, NOSPECS ≥4, moderate-to-severe activity and duration under 3 months marked donors with ophthalmopathy. Other autoimmune diseases, uncontrolled infections, pregnancy or lactation excluded patients from enrollment. This clonotype was counted at least ten times. Its target is unknown.

The sample taken for sequencing was peripheral blood. The clonotype comes from a man aged 25-45 years with Graves' ophthalmopathy. V and J are TRBV30 and TRBJ2-4; the match to TRBD2 covers 9 bases. The CDR3 spells CAWSRRLAEPSLAKNIQYF. The CDR3 nucleotides read TGTGCCTGGAGTCGAAGACTAGCGGAGCCCTCACTAGCCAAAAACATTCAGTACTTC.